Each of the 4 T cell receptor beta chains below was sequenced from the same sample in a study of vaccination effects on CD4 cells after COVID-19. Pools of viral peptides were used by the ViraFEST assay to expand antigen-specific CD4+ T cells ahead of sequencing. Investigators separated out CD4+ T cells once 10 days of culture had passed. People in the vaccine group had not been infected with SARS-CoV-2 before, and their nucleocapsid antibodies were negative. Their target antigens are unknown. Produced via immunoSEQ multiplex PCR; TCRdb's table is partial and in-frame only. The repertoire holds 35,000 to 50,000 clones, with roughly 76% as singletons. Sequenced material: CD4+ T cells from PBMCs cultured with HCoV-OC43 spike peptides, taken before COVID-19 vaccination. Subset: HCoV-OC43 spike overlapping peptide pool stimulation. The receptors here all came from a human donor who received a COVID-19 vaccine.

This rearrangement joins TRBV18 to TRBJ2-4; D is possibly TRBD1 (5 bases). This CDR3 comprises 17 residues. The germline V gene has CDR1 KGHSH and CDR2 LQKENI. Trimming shortened V by 6 bases and J by 2 bases, and 20 bases separated the two germline ends. The CDR3 reads CASSPQGPNTPKNIQYF. The CDR3 bases are TGTGCCAGCTCCCCTCAGGGCCCCAATACTCCCAAAAACATTCAGTACTTC.

This chain connects TRBV15 to TRBJ1-2; D is unresolved. The V gene's germline CDR1 is LNHNV and CDR2 YYDKDF (reference sequence). This CDR3 spans 17 amino acids. V was cut by 1 base and J by 1 base, with 16 bases left in between. DNA for the CDR3: TGTGCCACCAGCAGAGTTCCCCCCGGGAGGGATAACTATGGCTACACCTTC. Translating gives CATSRVPPGRDNYGYTF.

The V call is TRBV19, the J call TRBJ1-3; tentatively, D is TRBD1 (5 bases). Germline CDR1 LNHDA, CDR2 SQIVND (reference sequence). V dropped 8 bases and J dropped 4 bases, with 24 bases sitting between them. The CDR3 is 17 residues long. This chain's CDR3 is CASGNPYNLGGGNTIYF. In DNA, the CDR3 is TGTGCCAGTGGCAACCCTTACAACCTCGGGGGAGGAAACACCATATATTTT.

The V call is TRBV2, the J call TRBJ2-2; tentatively, D is TRBD1 (5 bases). This CDR3 has 19 residues. V gave up 1 base and J gave up 2 bases, with 20 bases separating them. The germline V gene encodes CDR1 SNHLY and CDR2 FYNNEI. The CDR3 bases are TGTGCCAGCAGTGAAGTTTCAGATTGGGCCAGGGTTAACACCGGGGAGCTGTTTTTT. It is translated as CASSEVSDWARVNTGELFF.